One and the same sample provided the 9 T cell receptor beta chains below, sequenced in a study of shared clonotypes between healthy human individuals. Here immunoSEQ multiplex PCR was the method, and the copy in TCRdb shows in-frame clones only, minus some. The data hold some 2.4 million clones, with roughly 93% observed a single time. The specimen sequenced was naive CD4+ T cells from PBMCs. Indicated subset: CD45RA+ positively selected. The receptors were gathered from a young man in good health. Some clones in this sample may be carry-over from other donors' samples.

This chain uses TRBV7-9 with TRBJ2-7; no clear D gene. The CDR3 consists of 12 residues. Germline CDR1 and CDR2: SEHNR and FQNEAQ (reference sequence). V lost 5 bases and J 3 bases, leaving 8 bases between the germline ends. The CDR3 spells CASSPIDYEQYF. CDR3 nucleotide sequence: TGTGCCAGCAGCCCCATCGACTACGAGCAGTACTTC.

The rearrangement links TRBV10-1 to TRBJ2-3; D possibly corresponds to TRBD2 (7 bases). V dropped 3 bases and J dropped 0 bases, with 16 bases sitting between them. Germline assignment: CDR1 WNHNN and CDR2 SYGVQD (reference sequence). This CDR3 is built from 17 residues. For the CDR3, the DNA is TGCGCCAGCAGTGATCCCAGGGGAGGGGGTAGCACAGATACGCAGTATTTT. Protein sequence: CASSDPRGGGSTDTQYF.

The J gene is TRBJ2-4, the V gene TRBV28; perhaps TRBD1 as D (5 bases). This CDR3 is 14 amino acids long. V gave up 3 bases and J gave up 1 base, with 7 bases separating them. The germline gives CDR1 MDHEN, CDR2 SYDVKM. CDR3 sequence reads: CASSLPGAKNIQYF. DNA of the CDR3: TGTGCCAGCAGTTTGCCAGGGGCCAAAAACATTCAGTACTTC.

This sequence joins TRBV7-9 and TRBJ2-6, with unresolved D. The CDR3 consists of 17 residues. Germline values: CDR1 SEHNR, CDR2 FQNEAQ (reference sequence). V was trimmed by 5 bases and J by 0 bases, leaving 14 bases between them. The CDR3, as DNA: TGTGCCAGCAGCGCTTTCCTTGGCTTCTCTGGGGCCAACGTCCTGACTTTC. Its translation is CASSAFLGFSGANVLTF.

The genes are TRBV11-2 and TRBJ2-7, with no clear D. V lost 1 base, J lost 3 bases, and 7 bases lay in between. Germline V gene data show CDR1 as SGHAT and CDR2 as FQNNGV. This CDR3 spans 13 amino acids. The CDR3 bases are TGTGCCAGCAGCTTAGCCCTTTACTACGAGCAGTACTTC. As protein: CASSLALYYEQYF.

The rearrangement links TRBV4-1 to TRBJ2-5; 11 nucleotides line up with TRBD2. CDR3 size: 17 residues. J gave up 5 bases and V 4 bases, and 12 bases lay outside the gene matches. The germline gives CDR1 MGHRA, CDR2 YSYEKL. CDR3 region: CASSRQTSGIGSETQYF. The DNA for the CDR3 is TGCGCCAGCAGCCGCCAGACTAGCGGGATTGGTTCGGAGACCCAGTACTTC.

As regards this clone: Other DNA sequences in this sample translate to the same CDR3. The rearrangement joins TRBV15 to TRBJ2-5; a weak D match, TRBD1 (5 bases). V lost 0 bases and J lost 5, with 7 bases in between. From germline, CDR1 is LNHNV and CDR2 YYDKDF (reference sequence). This CDR3 has 13 residues. The CDR3 DNA follows: TGTGCCACCAGCAGAGATAGGGGCGAGACCCAGTACTTC. Its protein product is CATSRDRGETQYF.

The rearrangement uses TRBV9 and TRBJ1-1; D ambiguous. CDR3 size: 14 residues. Trimming pared 1 base from V and 2 bases from J, leaving 9 bases between. Germline CDR1 SGDLS, CDR2 YYNGEE. CDR3 in amino acids: CASSVKGTNTEAFF. CDR3 coding DNA: TGTGCCAGCAGCGTAAAAGGTACCAACACTGAAGCTTTCTTT.

The chain has TRBV6-4 and TRBJ2-3; 7 nucleotides line up with TRBD1. The length of the CDR3 is 15 residues. The ends lost 5 bases at V and 1 base at J; junction bases unmatched: 6. Germline CDR1 and CDR2: MRHNA and SNTAGT. DNA of the CDR3: TGTGCCAGCAGTACAGGGGATTCCCGCACAGATACGCAGTATTTT. Protein product: CASSTGDSRTDTQYF.